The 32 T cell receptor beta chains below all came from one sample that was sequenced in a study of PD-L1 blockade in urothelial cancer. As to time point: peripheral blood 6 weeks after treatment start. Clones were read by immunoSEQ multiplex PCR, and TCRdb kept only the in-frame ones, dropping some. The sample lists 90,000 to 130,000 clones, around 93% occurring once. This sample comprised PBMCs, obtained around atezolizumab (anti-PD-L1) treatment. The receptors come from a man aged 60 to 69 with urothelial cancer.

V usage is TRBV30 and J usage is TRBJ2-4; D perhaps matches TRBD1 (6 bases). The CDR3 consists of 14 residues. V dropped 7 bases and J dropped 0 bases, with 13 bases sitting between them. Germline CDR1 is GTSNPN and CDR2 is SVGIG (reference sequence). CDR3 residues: CASVTGVAKNIQYF. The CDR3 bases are TGTGCCTCTGTGACAGGAGTAGCCAAAAACATTCAGTACTTC. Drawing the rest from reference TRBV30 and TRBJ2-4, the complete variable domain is SQTIHQWPATLVQPVGSPLSLECTVEGTSNPNLYWYRQAAGRGLQLLFYSVGIGQISSEVPQNLSASRPQDRQFILSSKKLLLSDSGFYLCASVTGVAKNIQYFGAGTRLSVL.

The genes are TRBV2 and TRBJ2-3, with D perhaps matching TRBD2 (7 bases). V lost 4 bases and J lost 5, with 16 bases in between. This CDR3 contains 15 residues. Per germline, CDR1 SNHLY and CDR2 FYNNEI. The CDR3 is CASSVEGGKGDTQYF. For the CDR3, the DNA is TGTGCCAGCAGTGTAGAGGGGGGGAAGGGAGATACGCAGTATTTT. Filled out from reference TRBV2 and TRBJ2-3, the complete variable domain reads EPEVTQTPSHQVTQMGQEVILRCVPISNHLYFYWYRQILGQKVEFLVSFYNNEISEKSEIFDDQFSVERPDGSNFTLKIRSTKLEDSAMYFCASSVEGGKGDTQYFGPGTRLTVL.

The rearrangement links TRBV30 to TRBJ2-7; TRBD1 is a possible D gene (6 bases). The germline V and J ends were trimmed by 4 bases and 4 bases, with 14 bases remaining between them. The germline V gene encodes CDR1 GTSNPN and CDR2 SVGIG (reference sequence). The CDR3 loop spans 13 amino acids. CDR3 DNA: TGTGCCTGGAACCCGGCAGGGGCATACGAGCAGTACTTC. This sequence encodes CAWNPAGAYEQYF.

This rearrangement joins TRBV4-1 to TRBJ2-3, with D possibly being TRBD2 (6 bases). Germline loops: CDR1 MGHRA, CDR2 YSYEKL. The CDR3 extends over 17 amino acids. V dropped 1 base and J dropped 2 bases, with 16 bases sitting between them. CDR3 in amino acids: CASSQGRSGVSTDTQYF. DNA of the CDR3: TGCGCCAGCAGCCAAGGAAGATCGGGGGTTTCCACAGATACGCAGTATTTT.

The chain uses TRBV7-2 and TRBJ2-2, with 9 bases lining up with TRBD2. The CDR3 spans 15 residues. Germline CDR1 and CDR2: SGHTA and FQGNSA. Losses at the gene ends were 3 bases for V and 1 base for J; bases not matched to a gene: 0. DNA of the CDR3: TGTGCCAGCAGCTTTAGCGGGAGGAACACCGGGGAGCTGTTTTTT. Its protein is CASSFSGRNTGELFF.

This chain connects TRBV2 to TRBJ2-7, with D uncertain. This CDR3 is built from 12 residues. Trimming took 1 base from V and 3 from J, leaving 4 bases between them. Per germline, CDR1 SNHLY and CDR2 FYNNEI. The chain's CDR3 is CASSEDYYEQYF. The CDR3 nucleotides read TGTGCCAGCAGTGAAGACTACTACGAGCAGTACTTC.

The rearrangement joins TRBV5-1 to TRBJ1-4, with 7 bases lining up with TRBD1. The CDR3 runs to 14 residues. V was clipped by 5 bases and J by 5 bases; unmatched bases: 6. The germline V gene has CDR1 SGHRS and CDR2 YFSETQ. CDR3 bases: TGCGCCAGCAGATCTGGACAGGCGAATGAAAAACTGTTTTTT. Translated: CASRSGQANEKLFF.

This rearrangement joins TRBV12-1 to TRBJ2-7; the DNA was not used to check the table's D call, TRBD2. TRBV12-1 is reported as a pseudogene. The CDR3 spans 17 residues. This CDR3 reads CASSFGSQRDPPYEQYF. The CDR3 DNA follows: TGTGCCAGCAGCTTTGGGTCTCAGCGGGACCCGCCCTACGAGCAGTACTTC.

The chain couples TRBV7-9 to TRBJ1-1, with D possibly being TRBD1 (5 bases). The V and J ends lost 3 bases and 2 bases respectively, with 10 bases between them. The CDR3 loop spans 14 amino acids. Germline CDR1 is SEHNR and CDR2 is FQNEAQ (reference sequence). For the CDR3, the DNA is TGTGCCAGCAGCTTGGGGGGTGCAAACACTGAAGCTTTCTTT. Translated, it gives CASSLGGANTEAFF.

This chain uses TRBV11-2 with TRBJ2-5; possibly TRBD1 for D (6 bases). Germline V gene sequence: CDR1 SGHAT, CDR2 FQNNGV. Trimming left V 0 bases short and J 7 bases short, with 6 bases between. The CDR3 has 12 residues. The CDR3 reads CASSLEGGTQYF. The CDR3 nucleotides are TGTGCCAGCAGCTTAGAAGGGGGGACCCAGTACTTC.

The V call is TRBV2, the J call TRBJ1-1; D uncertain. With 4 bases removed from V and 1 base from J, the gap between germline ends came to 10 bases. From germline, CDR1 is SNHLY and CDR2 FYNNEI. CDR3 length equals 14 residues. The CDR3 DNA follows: TGTGCCAGCAGTGCCAGTCCCGAGAACACTGAAGCTTTCTTT. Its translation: CASSASPENTEAFF.

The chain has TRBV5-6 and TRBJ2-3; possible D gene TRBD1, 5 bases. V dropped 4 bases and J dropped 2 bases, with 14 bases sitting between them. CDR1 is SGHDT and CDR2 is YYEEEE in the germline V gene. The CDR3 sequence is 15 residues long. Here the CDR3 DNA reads TGTGCCAGCAGCCAGGCGGCAGGGTACACAGATACGCAGTATTTT. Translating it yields CASSQAAGYTDTQYF.

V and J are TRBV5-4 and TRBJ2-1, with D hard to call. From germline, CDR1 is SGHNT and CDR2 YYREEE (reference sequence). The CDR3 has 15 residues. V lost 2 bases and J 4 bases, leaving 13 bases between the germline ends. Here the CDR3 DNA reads TGTGCCAGCAGCTTAAATTTAGATCCGTACAATGAGCAGTTCTTC. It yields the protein CASSLNLDPYNEQFF.

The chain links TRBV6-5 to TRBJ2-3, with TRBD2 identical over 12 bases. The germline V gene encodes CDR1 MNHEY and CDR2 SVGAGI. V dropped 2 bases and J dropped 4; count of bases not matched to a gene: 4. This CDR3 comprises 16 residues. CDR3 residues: CASSYLLAGGPDTQYF. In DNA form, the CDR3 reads TGTGCCAGCAGTTACCTCCTAGCGGGGGGGCCAGATACGCAGTATTTT.

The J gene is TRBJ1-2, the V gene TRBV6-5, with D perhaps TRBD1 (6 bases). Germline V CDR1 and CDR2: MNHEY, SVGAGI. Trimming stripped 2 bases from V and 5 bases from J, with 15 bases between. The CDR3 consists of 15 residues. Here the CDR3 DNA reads TGTGCCAGCAGTTACAGTCCTAGACAGGCGTATGGCTACACCTTC. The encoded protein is CASSYSPRQAYGYTF.

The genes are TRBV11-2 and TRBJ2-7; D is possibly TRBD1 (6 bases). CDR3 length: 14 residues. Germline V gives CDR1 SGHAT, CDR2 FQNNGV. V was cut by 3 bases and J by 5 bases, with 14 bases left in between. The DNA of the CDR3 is TGTGCCAGCAGCTTGGAACAGGGTAGAAACGAGCAGTACTTC. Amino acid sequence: CASSLEQGRNEQYF.

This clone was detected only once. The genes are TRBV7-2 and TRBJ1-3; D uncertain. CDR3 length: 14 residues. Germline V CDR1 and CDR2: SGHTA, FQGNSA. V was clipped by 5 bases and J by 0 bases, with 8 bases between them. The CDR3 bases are TGTGCCAGCAGCCCAGGTGGCTCTGGAAACACCATATATTTT. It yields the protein CASSPGGSGNTIYF.

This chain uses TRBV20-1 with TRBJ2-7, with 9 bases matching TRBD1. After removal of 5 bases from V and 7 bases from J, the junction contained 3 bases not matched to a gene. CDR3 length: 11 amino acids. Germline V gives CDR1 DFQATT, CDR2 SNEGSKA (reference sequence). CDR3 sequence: CSAHRGQEQYF. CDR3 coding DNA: TGCAGTGCTCACAGGGGGCAGGAGCAGTACTTC.

CDR3 protein: CASSSKNPGQGELGTDTQYF. CDR3 coding DNA: TGTGCCAGCTCATCGAAGAACCCGGGACAGGGTGAACTGGGCACAGATACGCAGTATTTT. This rearrangement joins TRBV18 to TRBJ2-3; 9 positions agree with TRBD1. This CDR3 is built from 20 residues. The V gene end was trimmed by 5 bases and the J gene end by 1 base; junction bases not matched to a gene: 19. Germline assignment: CDR1 KGHSH and CDR2 LQKENI.

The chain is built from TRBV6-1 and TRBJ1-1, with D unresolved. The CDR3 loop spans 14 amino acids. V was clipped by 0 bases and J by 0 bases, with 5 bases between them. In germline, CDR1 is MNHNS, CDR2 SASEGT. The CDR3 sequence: CASSEATMNTEAFF. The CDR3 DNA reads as TGTGCCAGCAGTGAAGCTACAATGAACACTGAAGCTTTCTTT.

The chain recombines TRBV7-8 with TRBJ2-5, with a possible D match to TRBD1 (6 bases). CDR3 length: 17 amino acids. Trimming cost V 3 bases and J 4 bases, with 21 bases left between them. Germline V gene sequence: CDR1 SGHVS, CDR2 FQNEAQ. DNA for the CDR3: TGTGCCAGCAGCTTGTCACTCTGGACAGCGGTCCGAGAGACCCAGTACTTC. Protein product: CASSLSLWTAVRETQYF. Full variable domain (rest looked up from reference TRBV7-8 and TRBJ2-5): GAGVSQSPRYKVAKRGQDVALRCDPISGHVSLFWYQQALGQGPEFLTYFQNEAQLDKSGLPSDRFFAERPEGSVSTLKIQRTQQEDSAVYLCASSLSLWTAVRETQYFGPGTRLLVL.

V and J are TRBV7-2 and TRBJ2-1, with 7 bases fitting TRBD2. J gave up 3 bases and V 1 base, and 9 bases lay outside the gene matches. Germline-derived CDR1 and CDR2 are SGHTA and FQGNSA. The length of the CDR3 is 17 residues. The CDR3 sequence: CASSLVGQRGYYNEQFF. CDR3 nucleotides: TGTGCCAGCAGCTTAGTAGGCCAGCGGGGTTACTACAATGAGCAGTTCTTC. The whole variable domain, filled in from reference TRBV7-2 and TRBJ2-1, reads GAGVSQSPSNKVTEKGKDVELRCDPISGHTALYWYRQSLGQGLEFLIYFQGNSAPDKSGLPSDRFSAERTGGSVSTLTIQRTQQEDSAVYLCASSLVGQRGYYNEQFFGPGTRLTVL.

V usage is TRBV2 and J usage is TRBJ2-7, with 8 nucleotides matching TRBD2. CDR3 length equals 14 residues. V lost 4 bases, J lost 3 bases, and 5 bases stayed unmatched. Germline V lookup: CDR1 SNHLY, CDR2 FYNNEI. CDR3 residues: CASSAPTSVYEQYF. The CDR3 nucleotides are TGTGCCAGCAGTGCCCCGACTAGCGTCTACGAGCAGTACTTC. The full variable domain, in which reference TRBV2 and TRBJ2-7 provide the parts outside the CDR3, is EPEVTQTPSHQVTQMGQEVILRCVPISNHLYFYWYRQILGQKVEFLVSFYNNEISEKSEIFDDQFSVERPDGSNFTLKIRSTKLEDSAMYFCASSAPTSVYEQYFGPGTRLTVT.

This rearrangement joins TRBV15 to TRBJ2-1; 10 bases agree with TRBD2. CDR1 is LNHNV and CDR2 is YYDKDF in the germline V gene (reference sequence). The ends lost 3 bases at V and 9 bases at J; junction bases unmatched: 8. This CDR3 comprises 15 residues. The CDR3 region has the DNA TGTGCCACCAGCAGGGCTAGCGGGAGTGGTAGTGAGCAGTTCTTC. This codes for CATSRASGSGSEQFF.

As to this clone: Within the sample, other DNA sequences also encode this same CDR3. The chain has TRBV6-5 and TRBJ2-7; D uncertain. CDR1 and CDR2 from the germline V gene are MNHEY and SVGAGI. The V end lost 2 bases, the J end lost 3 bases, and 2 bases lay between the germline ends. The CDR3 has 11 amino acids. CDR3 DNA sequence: TGTGCCAGCAGTTACCGCTACGAGCAGTACTTC. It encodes CASSYRYEQYF.

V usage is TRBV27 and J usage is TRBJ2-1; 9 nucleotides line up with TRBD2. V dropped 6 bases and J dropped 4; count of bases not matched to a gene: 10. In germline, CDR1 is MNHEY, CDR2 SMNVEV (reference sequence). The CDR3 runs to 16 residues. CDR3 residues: CASSRIPGLAYNEQFF. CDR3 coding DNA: TGTGCCAGCAGCCGTATACCGGGACTAGCATACAATGAGCAGTTCTTC.

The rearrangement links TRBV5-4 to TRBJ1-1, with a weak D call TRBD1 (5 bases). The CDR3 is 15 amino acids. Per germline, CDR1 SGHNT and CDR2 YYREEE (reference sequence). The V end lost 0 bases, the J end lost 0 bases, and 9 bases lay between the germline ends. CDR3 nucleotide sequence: TGTGCCAGCAGCTTGGCGGGGGTCATGAACACTGAAGCTTTCTTT. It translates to CASSLAGVMNTEAFF.

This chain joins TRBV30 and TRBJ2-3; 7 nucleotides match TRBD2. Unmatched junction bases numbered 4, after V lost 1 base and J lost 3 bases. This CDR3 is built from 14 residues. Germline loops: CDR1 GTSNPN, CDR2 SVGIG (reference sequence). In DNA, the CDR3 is TGTGCCTGGAGTGGGCGGGAGATGACAGATACGCAGTATTTT. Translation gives CAWSGREMTDTQYF.

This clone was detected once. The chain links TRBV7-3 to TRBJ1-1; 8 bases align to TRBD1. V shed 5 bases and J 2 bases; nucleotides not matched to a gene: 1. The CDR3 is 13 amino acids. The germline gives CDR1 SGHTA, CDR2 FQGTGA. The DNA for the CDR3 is TGTGCCAGCAGCCAGGGGGCTAACACTGAAGCTTTCTTT. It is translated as CASSQGANTEAFF.

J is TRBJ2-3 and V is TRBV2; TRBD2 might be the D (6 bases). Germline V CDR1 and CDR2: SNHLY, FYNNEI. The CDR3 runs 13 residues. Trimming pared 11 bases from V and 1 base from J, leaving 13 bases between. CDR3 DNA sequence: TGTGCCGCGGCGCGGGATGGCACAGATACGCAGTATTTT. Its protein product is CAAARDGTDTQYF.

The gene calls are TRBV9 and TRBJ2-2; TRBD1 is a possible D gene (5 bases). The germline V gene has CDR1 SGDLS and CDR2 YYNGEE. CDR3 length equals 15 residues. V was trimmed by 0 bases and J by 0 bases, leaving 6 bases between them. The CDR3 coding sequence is TGTGCCAGCAGCGTAGCAGGGTCGAACACCGGGGAGCTGTTTTTT. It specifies CASSVAGSNTGELFF.

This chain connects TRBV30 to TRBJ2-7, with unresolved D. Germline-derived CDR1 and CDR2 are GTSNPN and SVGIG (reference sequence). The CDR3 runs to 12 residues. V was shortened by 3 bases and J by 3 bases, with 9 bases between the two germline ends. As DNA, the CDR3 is TGTGCCTGGAGGAGCAGGTTCTACGAGCAGTACTTC. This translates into CAWRSRFYEQYF.